Sequencing of this T cell receptor (beta chain) was carried out in a study of shared clonotypes between healthy human individuals. Findings and limits, study-wide: In this cohort, only blood was sampled, and tissue repertoires likely differ.

Germline V CDR1 and CDR2: MDHEN, SYDVKM. The V and J ends lost 5 bases and 2 bases respectively, with 20 bases between them. The CDR3 totals 17 residues. With respect to this clone: What it binds is not known.

Positively selected for CCR7, the CD45RO-negative cells used as naive CD8 cells excluded terminally differentiated effector memory CD45RA+ cells. The method was immunoSEQ multiplex PCR; TCRdb's version includes in-frame clones alone and lacks a portion of them. The repertoire includes about 1.9 million clones, around 93% of them detected once, and roughly 1.7% sits in the top ten. The source of this sequence is a man younger than 30 in good health. Some clones in this sample may be carry-over from other donors' samples. The rearrangement joins TRBV28 to TRBJ2-3; D is undetermined. Specimen: naive CD8+ T cells from PBMCs. The DNA for the CDR3 is TGTGCCAGCAGTCCGACCATGGGCGGATACTACACAGATACGCAGTATTTT. It translates to CASSPTMGGYYTDTQYF.